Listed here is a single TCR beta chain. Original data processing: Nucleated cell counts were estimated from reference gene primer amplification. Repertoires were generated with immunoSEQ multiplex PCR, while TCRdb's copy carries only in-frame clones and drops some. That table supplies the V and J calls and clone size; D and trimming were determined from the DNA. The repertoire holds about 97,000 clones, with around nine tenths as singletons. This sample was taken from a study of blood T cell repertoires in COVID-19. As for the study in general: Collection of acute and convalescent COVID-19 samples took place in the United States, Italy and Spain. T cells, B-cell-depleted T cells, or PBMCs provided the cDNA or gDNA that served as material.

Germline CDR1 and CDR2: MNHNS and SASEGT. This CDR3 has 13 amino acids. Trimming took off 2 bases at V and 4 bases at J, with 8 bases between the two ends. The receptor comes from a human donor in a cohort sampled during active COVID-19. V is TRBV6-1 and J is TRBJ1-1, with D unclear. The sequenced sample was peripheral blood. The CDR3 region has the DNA TGTGCCAGCAGTGAACGAGGGTTCACTGAAGCTTTCTTT. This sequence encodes CASSERGFTEAFF.